This entry lists 2 T cell receptor beta chains sequenced from one sample in a study of graft-versus-host responses after intestinal transplantation (dated by TCRdb to the early 2020s). The time point label corresponds to: cells obtained before transplantation from donor or recipient. Library construction relied on the immunoSEQ multiplex PCR assay. The immuneACCESS repertoire file appears here via TCRdb, limited to in-frame rearrangements. These files lack a portion of the clones; in checked studies, under half of the deficit traces to unresolved V genes, and the cause of the others is not known. This sample has about 5,000 clones in its table, and 25% to 30% of those were observed once. Together, the top ten hold about 4.9% of the sample. The starting material was alloreactive CD4+ T cells from a mixed lymphocyte reaction culture, obtained before transplantation. Read against the paper, the sample's cell subset or site label means: CFSE-low proliferating T cells sorted from approximately 6-day pre-transplant mixed lymphocyte reaction (GvH or HvG direction). Receptors were obtained from a human patient who was an organ donor for intestinal transplantation.

The chain joins TRBV13 to TRBJ2-7, with 7 bases matching TRBD2. CDR3 length equals 15 residues. J gave up 4 bases and V 3 bases, and 9 bases lay outside the gene matches. Per the germline V gene, CDR1 is PRHDT and CDR2 is FYEKMQ (reference sequence). The CDR3 region has the DNA TGTGCCAGCAGCTTCTCCGATGGGAGGGATTACGAGCAGTACTTC. Translating it yields CASSFSDGRDYEQYF.

This clone has a handful of counts. The J gene is TRBJ1-4, the V gene TRBV12-2. TRBV12-2 is a documented pseudogene. The CDR3 sequence is 14 residues long. CDR3 DNA sequence: TGTGCAAGTCGCCCGGTATTGTTTAGTGGAAAAACTGTTTTT. Translated, it gives CASRPVLFSGKTVF.